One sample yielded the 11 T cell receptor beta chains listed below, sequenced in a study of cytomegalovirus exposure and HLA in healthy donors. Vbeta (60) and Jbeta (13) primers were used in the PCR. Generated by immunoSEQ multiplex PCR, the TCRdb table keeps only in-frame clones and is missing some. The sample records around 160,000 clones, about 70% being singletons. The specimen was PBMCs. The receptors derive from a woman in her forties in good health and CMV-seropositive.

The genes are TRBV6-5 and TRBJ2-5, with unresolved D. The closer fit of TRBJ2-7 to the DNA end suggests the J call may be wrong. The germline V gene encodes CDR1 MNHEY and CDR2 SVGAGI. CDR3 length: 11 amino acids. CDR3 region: CASTAGYEQYF. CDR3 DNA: TGTGCCAGCACTGCAGGCTACGAGCAGTACTTC.

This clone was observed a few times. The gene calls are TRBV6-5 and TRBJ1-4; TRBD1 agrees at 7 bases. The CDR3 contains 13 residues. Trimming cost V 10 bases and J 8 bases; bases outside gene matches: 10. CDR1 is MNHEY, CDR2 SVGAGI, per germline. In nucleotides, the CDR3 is TGTGCCACACGACAGGGACTAGTGGAAAAACTGTTTTTT. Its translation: CATRQGLVEKLFF.

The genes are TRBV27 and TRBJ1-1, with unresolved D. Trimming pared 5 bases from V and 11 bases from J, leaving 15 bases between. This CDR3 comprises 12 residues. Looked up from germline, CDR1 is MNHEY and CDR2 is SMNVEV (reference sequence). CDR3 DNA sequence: TGTGCCAGCAGTCTTGGCGGCGGTAGGGCTTTCTTT. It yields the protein CASSLGGGRAFF.

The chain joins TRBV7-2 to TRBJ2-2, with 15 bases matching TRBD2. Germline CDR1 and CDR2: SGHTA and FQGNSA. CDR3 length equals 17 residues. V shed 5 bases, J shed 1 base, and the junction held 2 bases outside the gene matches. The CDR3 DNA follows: TGTGCCAGCAGCGTGGGACTAGCGGGGGGGAACACCGGGGAGCTGTTTTTT. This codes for CASSVGLAGGNTGELFF.

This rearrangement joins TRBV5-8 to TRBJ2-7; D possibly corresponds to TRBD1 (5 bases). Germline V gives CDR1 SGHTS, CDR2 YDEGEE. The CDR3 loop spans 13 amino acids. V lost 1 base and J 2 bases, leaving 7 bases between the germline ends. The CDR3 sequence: CASSLQGPYEQYF. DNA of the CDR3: TGTGCCAGCAGCTTGCAGGGTCCCTACGAGCAGTACTTC.

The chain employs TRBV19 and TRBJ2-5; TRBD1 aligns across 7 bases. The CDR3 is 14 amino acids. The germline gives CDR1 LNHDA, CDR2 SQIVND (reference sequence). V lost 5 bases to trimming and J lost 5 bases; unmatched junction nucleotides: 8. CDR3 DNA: TGTGCCAGTAGTCTAACAGGGGCAGGGGAGACCCAGTACTTC. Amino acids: CASSLTGAGETQYF.

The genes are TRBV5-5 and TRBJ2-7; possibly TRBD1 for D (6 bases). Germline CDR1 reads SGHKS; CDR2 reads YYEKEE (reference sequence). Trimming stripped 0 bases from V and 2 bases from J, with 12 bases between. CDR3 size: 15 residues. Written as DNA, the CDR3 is TGTGCCAGCAGCTTGGGGGGGCAGGGGACCTACGAGCAGTACTTC. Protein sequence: CASSLGGQGTYEQYF.

The CDR3 DNA reads TGTGCCAGTAGTCCGGGACTAGCGGGGGGGAGCTCCTACAATGAGCAGTTCTTC. Amino acid sequence: CASSPGLAGGSSYNEQFF. The chain carries TRBV19 and TRBJ2-1; TRBD2 agrees at 16 bases. V was clipped by 5 bases and J by 0 bases; unmatched bases: 4. The CDR3 has 18 residues. Germline V gene sequence: CDR1 LNHDA, CDR2 SQIVND (reference sequence). The full variable domain, completed using reference TRBV19 and TRBJ2-1, is DGGITQSPKYLFRKEGQNVTLSCEQNLNHDAMYWYRQDPGQGLRLIYYSQIVNDFQKGDIAEGYSVSREKKESFPLTVTSAQKNPTAFYLCASSPGLAGGSSYNEQFFGPGTRLTVL.

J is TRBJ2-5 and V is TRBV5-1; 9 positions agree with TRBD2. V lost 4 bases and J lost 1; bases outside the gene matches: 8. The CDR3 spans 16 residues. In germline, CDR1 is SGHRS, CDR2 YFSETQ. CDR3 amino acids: CASSPTAGGSQETQYF. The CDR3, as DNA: TGCGCCAGCAGCCCGACAGCGGGGGGCTCCCAAGAGACCCAGTACTTC.

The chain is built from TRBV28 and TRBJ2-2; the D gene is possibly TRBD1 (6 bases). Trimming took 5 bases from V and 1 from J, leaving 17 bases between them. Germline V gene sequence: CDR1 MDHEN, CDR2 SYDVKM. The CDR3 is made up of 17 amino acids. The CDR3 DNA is TGTGCCAGCAGTCCGACGTCAGGGGTTTGGAACACCGGGGAGCTGTTTTTT. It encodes CASSPTSGVWNTGELFF.

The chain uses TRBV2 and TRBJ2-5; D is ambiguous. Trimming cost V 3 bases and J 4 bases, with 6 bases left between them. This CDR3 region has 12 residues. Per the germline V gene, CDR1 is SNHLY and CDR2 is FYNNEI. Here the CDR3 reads CASSEARETQYF. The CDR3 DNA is TGTGCCAGCAGTGAGGCTAGAGAGACCCAGTACTTC.